Listed here is a single T cell receptor beta chain. Generated by immunoSEQ multiplex PCR, the TCRdb table keeps only in-frame clones and is missing some. Counted here are around 73,000 clones, 85% to 90% occurring once; the ten biggest clones make up approximately 0.5%. These data come from a study of OX40 agonist ivuxolimab in advanced cancers. The CDR3 contains 16 residues. This chain links TRBV1 with TRBJ2-1; the D segment call TRBD1 is taken from the table without a DNA check. TRBV1 is termed a pseudogene. The sequence came from an adult with an advanced solid tumor such as melanoma, head and neck, liver or kidney cancer. Sequencing used CD4+ or CD8+ T cells sorted from blood, obtained in a trial of the OX40 agonist ivuxolimab. CDR3 bases: TGCACCAGCAGCCAAGAACCCATGACAGGCTACAATGAGCAGTTCTTC. It translates to CTSSQEPMTGYNEQFF.